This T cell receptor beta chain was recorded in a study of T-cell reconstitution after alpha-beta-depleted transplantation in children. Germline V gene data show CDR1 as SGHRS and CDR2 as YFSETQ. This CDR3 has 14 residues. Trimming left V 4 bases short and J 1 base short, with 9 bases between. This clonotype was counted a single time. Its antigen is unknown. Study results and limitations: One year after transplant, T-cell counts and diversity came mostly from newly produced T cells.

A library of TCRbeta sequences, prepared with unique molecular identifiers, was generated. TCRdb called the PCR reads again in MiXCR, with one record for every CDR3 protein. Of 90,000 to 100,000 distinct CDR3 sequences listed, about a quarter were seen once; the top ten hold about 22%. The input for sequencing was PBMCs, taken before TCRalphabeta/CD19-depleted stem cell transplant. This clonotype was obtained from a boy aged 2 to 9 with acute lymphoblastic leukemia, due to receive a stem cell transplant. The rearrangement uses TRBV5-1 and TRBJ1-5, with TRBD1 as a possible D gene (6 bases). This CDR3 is CASSADRSNQPQHF. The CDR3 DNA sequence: TGCGCCAGCAGCGCAGACAGGAGCAATCAGCCCCAGCATTTT.